Shown below are 22 T cell receptor beta chains from a single sample sequenced in a study of T cell changes during pregnancy in multiple sclerosis. This table comes from immunoSEQ multiplex PCR, and its TCRdb copy is limited to in-frame clones, with some not included. Found here are fewer than 110,000 clones, more than 90% of them singletons; the top ten hold 2.5% to 3.5%. The material was peripheral blood, obtained in the second trimester of pregnancy. These receptor sequences come from a female donor with multiple sclerosis, enrolled in a pregnancy study.

The CDR3 coding sequence is TGTGCCAGCTCACCTGGAGGGCCCTGGGGGGAGCAGTACTTC. Its translation: CASSPGGPWGEQYF. The rearrangement uses TRBV18 and TRBJ2-7, with D perhaps TRBD2 (6 bases). Trimming shortened V by 3 bases and J by 7 bases, and 16 bases separated the two germline ends. The CDR3 spans 14 residues. Per germline, CDR1 KGHSH and CDR2 LQKENI.

The J gene is TRBJ2-6, the V gene TRBV28, with 7 bases fitting TRBD2. The CDR3 is 15 amino acids. CDR1 and CDR2 from the germline V gene are MDHEN and SYDVKM. The ends lost 5 bases at V and 2 bases at J; junction bases unmatched: 3. The DNA of the CDR3 is TGTGCCAGCAGTAGGGGAGGGCCTGGGGCCAACGTCCTGACTTTC. It specifies CASSRGGPGANVLTF. The full variable domain, with the rest looked up from reference TRBV28 and TRBJ2-6, is DVKVTQSSRYLVKRTGEKVFLECVQDMDHENMFWYRQDPGLGLRLIYFSYDVKMKEKGDIPEGYSVSREKKERFSLILESASTNQTSMYLCASSRGGPGANVLTFGAGSRLTVL.

The chain has TRBV6-5 and TRBJ2-2; weak D call: TRBD2 (6 bases). There are 15 residues in the CDR3. The ends were cut back, 6 bases at V and 5 bases at J, with 16 bases in the middle. Germline V gene lookup returns CDR1 MNHEY and CDR2 SVGAGI. The CDR3 reads CASRTLALVTGELFF. In DNA, the CDR3 is TGTGCCAGCAGAACACTAGCTTTGGTTACCGGGGAGCTGTTTTTT.

This sequence joins TRBV5-1 and TRBJ1-5; the D is unclear. Germline assignment: CDR1 SGHRS and CDR2 YFSETQ. Trimming shortened V by 4 bases and J by 5 bases, and 28 bases separated the two germline ends. The CDR3 is made up of 19 amino acids. The CDR3 is CASSKTPLDSPDLYQPQHF. The CDR3 DNA sequence: TGCGCCAGCAGCAAGACCCCCTTGGACTCGCCAGACCTATATCAGCCCCAGCATTTT.

There are a few counts of this clone. The gene calls are TRBV29-1 and TRBJ1-1; unclear D gene. Germline CDR1 reads SQVTM; CDR2 reads ANQGSEA. The V end lost 4 bases, the J end lost 3 bases, and 3 bases lay between the germline ends. CDR3 length: 10 amino acids. CDR3 in amino acids: CSVAHTEAFF. The CDR3 coding sequence is TGCAGCGTTGCTCACACTGAAGCTTTCTTT.

The J gene is TRBJ2-2, the V gene TRBV10-1; 8 bases line up with TRBD2. The CDR3 extends over 19 amino acids. Germline values: CDR1 WNHNN, CDR2 SYGVQD (reference sequence). J was trimmed by 6 bases and V by 0 bases; bases with no gene match: 15. CDR3 coding DNA: TGCGCCAGCAGTGAGTCCTTCAGGTGGGGCGGGAGGAGAGCCGGGGAGCTGTTTTTT. This codes for CASSESFRWGGRRAGELFF.

The rearrangement uses TRBV6-5 and TRBJ2-4; weak D call: TRBD1 (5 bases). This CDR3 has 13 residues. CDR1 is MNHEY, CDR2 SVGAGI, per germline. V was pared by 3 bases and J by 3 bases, with 6 bases between. The CDR3 sequence: CASSYRGKNIQYF. CDR3 DNA sequence: TGTGCCAGCAGTTATAGGGGCAAAAACATTCAGTACTTC.

Notes on this clone: Other DNA variants within this sample encode the same CDR3. This chain links TRBV2 with TRBJ2-3, with 7 positions matching TRBD1. The V gene end was trimmed by 3 bases and the J gene end by 3 bases; junction bases not matched to a gene: 0. Per the germline V gene, CDR1 is SNHLY and CDR2 is FYNNEI. The CDR3 contains 13 residues. The DNA of the CDR3 is TGTGCCAGCAGTGACAGGGGGACAGATACGCAGTATTTT. Amino acids: CASSDRGTDTQYF.

CDR3 region: CASSGSGTSTDTQYF. The CDR3, as DNA: TGTGCCAGCAGCGGCAGCGGGACCAGCACAGATACGCAGTATTTT. The rearrangement uses TRBV9 and TRBJ2-3, with 7 bases identical to TRBD2. The CDR3 covers 15 residues. With 3 bases clipped from V and 0 bases from J, the junction kept 4 bases outside the gene matches. Germline CDR1 is SGDLS and CDR2 is YYNGEE.

The rearrangement uses TRBV27 and TRBJ2-4, with D tentatively TRBD2 (7 bases). Trimming took off 3 bases at V and 1 base at J, with 13 bases between the two ends. CDR1 and CDR2 (germline): MNHEY, SMNVEV (reference sequence). The CDR3 extends over 16 amino acids. CDR3 bases: TGTGCCAGCAGTTTTTTCGCGGGGGCGGCCAAAAACATTCAGTACTTC. Protein: CASSFFAGAAKNIQYF.

The chain has TRBV28 and TRBJ1-5; D is unresolved. The germline V and J ends were trimmed by 2 bases and 4 bases, with 9 bases remaining between them. The CDR3 has 14 residues. Germline CDR1 is MDHEN and CDR2 is SYDVKM. CDR3: CASSLPFVNQPQHF. Here the CDR3 DNA reads TGTGCCAGCAGTTTACCCTTCGTTAATCAGCCCCAGCATTTT.

The chain carries TRBV29-1 and TRBJ2-7; possibly TRBD1 for D (5 bases). The CDR3 extends over 12 amino acids. In germline, CDR1 is SQVTM, CDR2 ANQGSEA. Trimming took 2 bases from V and 7 from J, leaving 12 bases between them. This chain's CDR3 is CSVEKGPREQYF. CDR3 bases: TGCAGCGTTGAAAAGGGGCCGAGGGAGCAGTACTTC.

V and J are TRBV15 and TRBJ1-5, with unresolved D. CDR1 and CDR2 from the germline V gene are LNHNV and YYDKDF (reference sequence). V lost 0 bases and J lost 8, with 20 bases in between. The CDR3 totals 17 residues. CDR3 nucleotides: TGTGCCACCAGCAGAGACCGAGCGGCTCAATCAGCGGAGCCCCAGCATTTT. It codes for CATSRDRAAQSAEPQHF.

V usage is TRBV19 and J usage is TRBJ1-3, with 7 bases that match TRBD1. The junction had 2 bases not matched to a gene; V was cut back by 3 bases and J by 0 bases. This CDR3 is 15 amino acids long. Germline V gene data show CDR1 as LNHDA and CDR2 as SQIVND (reference sequence). For the CDR3, the DNA is TGTGCCAGTAGTATGGGACAGAGCTCTGGAAACACCATATATTTT. It codes for CASSMGQSSGNTIYF.

This clone appeared a few times. V and J are TRBV5-6 and TRBJ2-3; the D gene is possibly TRBD2 (5 bases). This CDR3 spans 16 amino acids. Trimming shortened V by 4 bases and J by 3 bases, and 18 bases separated the two germline ends. CDR1 SGHDT and CDR2 YYEEEE come from the germline V gene. The CDR3 protein is CASSHLFRGPTDTQYF. CDR3 DNA sequence: TGTGCCAGCAGCCACCTTTTTCGCGGGCCTACAGATACGCAGTATTTT.

This clone has a count of ten or more. The J gene is TRBJ2-2, the V gene TRBV5-4; D gene unclear. Germline CDR1 reads SGHNT; CDR2 reads YYREEE (reference sequence). There are 12 residues in the CDR3. The germline V and J ends were trimmed by 2 bases and 7 bases, with 6 bases remaining between them. The CDR3 region is CASSLYGGELFF. As DNA, the CDR3 is TGTGCCAGCAGCTTATACGGCGGGGAGCTGTTTTTT. The complete variable domain, with remaining parts taken from reference TRBV5-4 and TRBJ2-2, reads ETGVTQSPTHLIKTRGQQVTLRCSSQSGHNTVSWYQQALGQGPQFIFQYYREEENGRGNFPPRFSGLQFPNYSSELNVNALELDDSALYLCASSLYGGELFFGEGSRLTVL.

This sequence joins TRBV6-5 and TRBJ2-3, with TRBD1 identical over 10 bases. Germline assignment: CDR1 MNHEY and CDR2 SVGAGI. The CDR3 is made up of 15 amino acids. V was pared by 2 bases and J by 4 bases, with 3 bases of the junction left unmatched. The CDR3 here is CASSYGDRGSDTQYF. Here the CDR3 DNA reads TGTGCCAGCAGTTACGGGGACAGGGGTTCAGATACGCAGTATTTT.

The CDR3: CASSKGRGLHTGELFF. CDR3 DNA sequence: TGTGCCAGTAGTAAGGGCAGGGGGCTCCACACCGGGGAGCTGTTTTTT. The V gene is TRBV19, the J gene TRBJ2-2; TRBD1 aligns across 8 bases. This CDR3 spans 16 amino acids. The V and J ends lost 4 bases and 3 bases, in that order; junction bases with no gene match: 7. Germline CDR1 LNHDA, CDR2 SQIVND (reference sequence).

The chain couples TRBV5-6 to TRBJ2-1; 7 bases match TRBD2. The CDR3 sequence is 19 residues long. Trimming removed 1 base from V and 2 bases from J; junction bases left unmatched: 15. The germline V gene encodes CDR1 SGHDT and CDR2 YYEEEE. The CDR3 sequence: CASSLRGGGRPYPYNEQFF. The CDR3 DNA reads TGTGCCAGCAGCTTGCGGGGCGGGGGACGACCATACCCCTACAATGAGCAGTTCTTC.

The chain employs TRBV4-2 and TRBJ2-7, with TRBD1 matching over 9 bases. V trimming: 0 bases; J trimming: 4 bases; junction bases outside the gene matches: 4. The CDR3 spans 15 residues. Germline loops: CDR1 LGHNA, CDR2 YNFKEQ. CDR3 loop: CASSQEGQGWYEQYF. The CDR3 nucleotides are TGTGCCAGCAGCCAAGAGGGACAGGGTTGGTACGAGCAGTACTTC.

The V call is TRBV29-1, the J call TRBJ2-1, with 14 bases identical to TRBD2. The CDR3 is made up of 15 amino acids. CDR1 is SQVTM and CDR2 is ANQGSEA in the germline V gene. V lost 7 bases to trimming and J lost 8 bases; unmatched junction nucleotides: 10. For the CDR3, the DNA is TGCAGCGCGTCCCTGACTAGCGGGAGGGCTGATGAGCAGTTCTTC. Its translation: CSASLTSGRADEQFF.

On this clone: Within the sample, other DNA sequences also encode this same CDR3. The chain is built from TRBV7-2 and TRBJ2-7; the match to TRBD2 covers 13 bases. V shed 6 bases, J shed 0 bases, and the junction held 2 bases outside the gene matches. This CDR3 region has 15 residues. CDR1 and CDR2 from the germline V gene are SGHTA and FQGNSA. Here the CDR3 reads CASSRTSGSSYEQYF. In DNA, the CDR3 is TGTGCCAGCAGTAGGACTAGCGGGAGCTCCTACGAGCAGTACTTC.